This TCR beta chain was obtained from a study of Graves' ophthalmopathy and Graves' hyperthyroidism. The length of the CDR3 is 16 residues. Germline CDR1 and CDR2: SGHDT and YYEEEE. The V gene lost 0 bases and the J gene lost 0 bases, with 12 bases spanning the gap. The authors amplified TCR beta CDR3 regions, and they did so from RNA transcripts for repertoire sequencing. A first-round RT-PCR used HTBI primers, followed by a second-round multiplex PCR. MiXCR, applied by TCRdb to the multiplex PCR reads, yields one record per CDR3 protein. The sample includes approximately 160,000 distinct CDR3 sequences, over 35% of them seen just once. This clonotype was detected many times.

The source is a woman aged 40 to 50 with Graves' ophthalmopathy. The V call is TRBV5-6, the J call TRBJ1-1; TRBD1 is a possible D gene (6 bases). Source material: peripheral blood. CDR3 sequence (DNA): TGTGCCAGCAGCTTGGTGCAGGGGAAAATGAACACTGAAGCTTTCTTT. It encodes CASSLVQGKMNTEAFF.